Listed here are 8 T cell receptor beta chains from one sample, sequenced in a study of blood T cell repertoires in COVID-19. The data were produced by immunoSEQ multiplex PCR, yet TCRdb's version contains in-frame clones alone and is incomplete. This sample has about 390,000 clones, with around nine tenths found just once. Sequenced: PBMCs or T cells enriched from blood (not recorded which). Source of these receptors: a woman aged 50 to 60 who had recovered from COVID-19.

This rearrangement joins TRBV15 to TRBJ1-1; TRBD1 might be the D (5 bases). The CDR3 loop spans 15 amino acids. CDR1 and CDR2 (germline): LNHNV, YYDKDF (reference sequence). V gave up 0 bases and J gave up 5 bases, with 13 bases separating them. CDR3 in DNA: TGTGCCACCAGCAGAGATAACCAGGGCAGGACTGAAGCTTTCTTT. Translating it yields CATSRDNQGRTEAFF.

The chain joins TRBV11-2 to TRBJ2-7; possibly TRBD1 for D (5 bases). The CDR3 is made up of 14 amino acids. Trimming removed 0 bases from V and 9 bases from J, with 15 bases in between. Germline CDR1 and CDR2: SGHAT and FQNNGV. The CDR3 DNA follows: TGTGCCAGCAGCTTAGATCAAGGGGTGGTGGGGCAGTACTTC. Translation: CASSLDQGVVGQYF.

The J gene is TRBJ2-7, the V gene TRBV5-1; possibly TRBD1 for D (6 bases). The CDR3 runs to 14 residues. Germline CDR1 and CDR2: SGHRS and YFSETQ. Trimming removed 2 bases at V and 8 bases at J, with 17 bases between. The CDR3: CASSFGTSSLQQYF. The CDR3 DNA follows: TGCGCCAGCAGCTTCGGGACATCCAGCCTACAGCAGTACTTC.

J is TRBJ2-1 and V is TRBV28, with a tentative D call TRBD1 (6 bases). Germline CDR1 is MDHEN and CDR2 is SYDVKM. V lost 7 bases and J 4 bases, leaving 11 bases between the germline ends. This CDR3 comprises 13 residues. The CDR3 nucleotides read TGTGCCAGCAACTTGGACAGATACAATGAGCAGTTCTTC. Its translation: CASNLDRYNEQFF.

This chain links TRBV2 with TRBJ2-7, with 7 bases fitting TRBD1. The J segment lost 3 bases and the V segment lost 2 bases, leaving 4 bases of the junction unmatched. CDR1 and CDR2 (germline): SNHLY, FYNNEI. This CDR3 has 14 amino acids. DNA of the CDR3: TGTGCCAGCAGTGAATGGGACAGTTACTACGAGCAGTACTTC. The encoded protein is CASSEWDSYYEQYF.

The V and J genes are TRBV27 and TRBJ1-6, with D hard to call. The CDR3 sequence is 13 residues long. The ends were cut back, 6 bases at V and 8 bases at J, with 11 bases in the middle. CDR1 MNHEY and CDR2 SMNVEV come from the germline V gene (reference sequence). CDR3 nucleotides: TGTGCCAGCAGCATCCGGCGGCATTCACCCCTCCACTTT. Encoded protein: CASSIRRHSPLHF.

The rearrangement joins TRBV5-1 to TRBJ1-4; 9 bases agree with TRBD1. The J segment lost 6 bases and the V segment lost 7 bases, leaving 7 bases of the junction unmatched. CDR3 length: 14 amino acids. Germline values: CDR1 SGHRS, CDR2 YFSETQ. CDR3: CASGEQGAHEKLFF. The CDR3 DNA sequence: TGCGCCAGCGGGGAACAGGGGGCGCATGAAAAACTGTTTTTT.

For the CDR3, the DNA is TGTGCCAGCAGGCCGACTAGCGGCCAAGAGACCCAGTACTTC. Translation: CASRPTSGQETQYF. The rearrangement links TRBV3-1 (or the pseudogene TRBV3-2) to TRBJ2-5; the match to TRBD2 covers 9 bases. The CDR3 has 14 residues. Germline CDR1 LGHDT, CDR2 YNNKEL (reference sequence). V dropped 6 bases and J dropped 1; count of bases not matched to a gene: 3.